These 31 T cell receptor beta chains were all obtained from the same sample, sequenced in a study of somatic mutations in cytotoxic T cells in rheumatoid arthritis. Sequencing used immunoSEQ multiplex PCR; TCRdb keeps in-frame clones, though not all of them. The sample shows 8,500 to 13,000 clones, about 70% of them seen only once. The material sequenced was CD8+ T cells sorted from blood. The receptor source for this set is a man in his 60s in good health.

The rearrangement joins TRBV9 to TRBJ2-5, with 10 nucleotides matching TRBD1. The CDR3 has 22 amino acids. V trimming: 4 bases; J trimming: 1 base; junction bases outside the gene matches: 25. Per the germline V gene, CDR1 is SGDLS and CDR2 is YYNGEE. The CDR3 sequence: CASSPTGTGESRTQIPQETQYF. CDR3 DNA sequence: TGTGCCAGCAGCCCGACCGGGACAGGGGAATCCCGTACCCAAATTCCCCAAGAGACCCAGTACTTC.

This clone was counted a few times. The chain employs TRBV10-3 and TRBJ1-1, with D unresolved. V lost 0 bases, J lost 0 bases, and 5 bases lay in between. The length of the CDR3 is 14 residues. CDR1 and CDR2 (germline): ENHRY, SYGVKD. The CDR3 DNA reads as TGTGCCATCAGTGAGTCAGACTTGAACACTGAAGCTTTCTTT. Translation: CAISESDLNTEAFF.

The gene calls are TRBV11-3 and TRBJ1-1, with TRBD1 matching 7 bases. CDR1 is SGHNT and CDR2 is YENEEA in the germline V gene. Trimming took 4 bases from V and 5 from J; bases not matched to a gene: 10. The CDR3 contains 15 residues. The CDR3 coding sequence is TGTGCCAGCAGCTACACAGGGGAAAGGGAAACTGAAGCTTTCTTT. This encodes CASSYTGERETEAFF. The full variable domain, with the rest looked up from reference TRBV11-3 and TRBJ1-1, is EAGVVQSPRYKIIEKKQPVAFWCNPISGHNTLYWYLQNLGQGPELLIRYENEEAVDDSQLPKDRFSAERLKGVDSTLKIQPAELGDSAVYLCASSYTGERETEAFFGQGTRLTVV.

The chain employs TRBV6-1 and TRBJ2-1; no clear D gene. With 6 bases removed from V and 7 bases from J, the gap between germline ends came to 13 bases. Germline CDR1 is MNHNS and CDR2 is SASEGT. This CDR3 is 13 amino acids long. The CDR3 DNA reads TGTGCCAGCAGCCTTGGGTTGGAGAATGAGCAGTTCTTC. The encoded protein is CASSLGLENEQFF.

V is TRBV9 and J is TRBJ2-5, with D maybe TRBD2 (7 bases). Germline assignment: CDR1 SGDLS and CDR2 YYNGEE. V was trimmed by 0 bases and J by 4 bases, leaving 13 bases between them. The CDR3 is 15 amino acids. CDR3 coding DNA: TGTGCCAGCAGCGTAGAAGGGGGGGTGGGAGAGACCCAGTACTTC. This translates into CASSVEGGVGETQYF. The full variable domain, rest sourced from reference TRBV9 and TRBJ2-5, is DSGVTQTPKHLITATGQRVTLRCSPRSGDLSVYWYQQSLDQGLQFLIQYYNGEERAKGNILERFSAQQFPDLHSELNLSSLELGDSALYFCASSVEGGVGETQYFGPGTRLLVL.

The chain carries TRBV7-6 and TRBJ1-4; D is uncertain. Per germline, CDR1 SGHVS and CDR2 FNYEAQ. There are 14 residues in the CDR3. Trimming removed 5 bases from V and 4 bases from J, with 11 bases in between. The CDR3 is CASSLDGGNEKLFF. The CDR3 DNA follows: TGTGCCAGCAGCCTTGATGGTGGTAATGAAAAACTGTTTTTT.

In its sample, this clone was seen a few times. The chain joins TRBV19 to TRBJ2-1; 8 nucleotides match TRBD1. V shed 7 bases and J 3 bases; nucleotides not matched to a gene: 8. In germline, CDR1 is LNHDA, CDR2 SQIVND (reference sequence). The CDR3 runs 15 residues. The CDR3 reads CASIPRDRIYNEQFF. As DNA, the CDR3 is TGTGCCAGTATTCCCCGGGACAGGATCTACAATGAGCAGTTCTTC.

This chain uses TRBV5-8 with TRBJ1-5; weak D call: TRBD1 (6 bases). From germline, CDR1 is SGHTS and CDR2 YDEGEE. The CDR3 covers 14 residues. CDR3 amino acids: CGSLEGGGNQPQHF. Written as DNA, the CDR3 is TGTGGAAGCTTAGAAGGGGGTGGCAATCAGCCCCAGCATTTT. Looking up the rest from reference TRBV5-8 and TRBJ1-5 gives the full variable domain: EAGVTQSPTHLIKTRGQQATLRCSPISGHTSVYWYQQALGLGLQFLLWYDEGEERNRGNFPPRFSGRQFPNYSSELNVNALELEDSALYLCGSLEGGGNQPQHFGDGTRLSIL.

The genes are TRBV10-3 and TRBJ2-3, with 11 bases fitting TRBD2. V was pared by 4 bases and J by 8 bases, with 11 bases of the junction left unmatched. The CDR3 length is 16 residues. The germline gives CDR1 ENHRY, CDR2 SYGVKD. The CDR3 coding sequence is TGTGCCATCAGTGGGGATAGCGGGAGGGCGGTTGGTACGCAGTATTTT. It codes for CAISGDSGRAVGTQYF.

This chain joins TRBV9 and TRBJ2-1, with D tentatively TRBD2 (6 bases). Trimming shortened V by 0 bases and J by 5 bases, and 18 bases separated the two germline ends. Germline CDR1 and CDR2: SGDLS and YYNGEE. This CDR3 comprises 17 residues. Here the CDR3 reads CASSVEGSGVKNNEQFF. Written as DNA, the CDR3 is TGTGCCAGCAGCGTAGAAGGTTCGGGGGTAAAGAACAATGAGCAGTTCTTC.

Within the sample, this clone is medium-sized (0.01 to 0.1%). The chain joins TRBV27 to TRBJ2-3; D is undetermined. CDR3 size: 13 residues. Germline values: CDR1 MNHEY, CDR2 SMNVEV (reference sequence). Between the trimmed V and J ends, which lost 10 bases and 6 bases, there was a span of 17 bases. The CDR3 sequence is CATSISRPDTQYF. DNA for the CDR3: TGTGCCACCTCGATCTCCCGCCCGGATACGCAGTATTTT.

V gene TRBV6-5 combines with J gene TRBJ2-7, with 10 bases lining up with TRBD2. The ends lost 2 bases at V and 6 bases at J; junction bases unmatched: 10. This CDR3 region has 16 residues. Germline V CDR1 and CDR2: MNHEY, SVGAGI. CDR3 DNA: TGTGCCAGCAGTTACAGTCTAGCGGGAGCTTCGGGCGAGCAGTACTTC. As protein: CASSYSLAGASGEQYF.

The rearrangement uses TRBV9 and TRBJ2-3; a weak D match, TRBD2 (6 bases). Trimming left V 3 bases short and J 5 bases short, with 19 bases between. CDR3 length: 16 residues. The germline CDR1 and CDR2 sequences are SGDLS and YYNGEE. The CDR3 nucleotides read TGTGCCAGCAGCGCCCACGGGGGAGCGAGAGAAGATACGCAGTATTTT. Translating it yields CASSAHGGAREDTQYF.

The sample holds one count of this clone. This sequence joins TRBV5-6 and TRBJ1-1; D unresolved. The germline V gene has CDR1 SGHDT and CDR2 YYEEEE. The CDR3 length is 15 residues. V was shortened by 2 bases and J by 11 bases, with 22 bases between the two germline ends. The CDR3 reads CASSFMVWGGVGAFF. The DNA for the CDR3 is TGTGCCAGCAGCTTTATGGTTTGGGGTGGGGTAGGTGCTTTCTTT.

V gene TRBV5-6 combines with J gene TRBJ2-5; 9 positions match TRBD1. The trim removed 4 bases at V and 5 bases at J, leaving 9 bases unmatched. The CDR3 is 15 amino acids. The germline CDR1 and CDR2 sequences are SGHDT and YYEEEE. DNA of the CDR3: TGTGCCAGCAGCCGGGCGACAGGGGGATTGGAGACCCAGTACTTC. It encodes CASSRATGGLETQYF.

The rearrangement joins TRBV9 to TRBJ2-1; 9 bases fit TRBD1. Germline loops: CDR1 SGDLS, CDR2 YYNGEE. V lost 4 bases and J lost 3; bases outside the gene matches: 5. This CDR3 spans 15 amino acids. In nucleotides, the CDR3 is TGTGCCAGCAGCACCGGGACAGGGTTCTACAATGAGCAGTTCTTC. Translation gives CASSTGTGFYNEQFF.

The V call is TRBV28, the J call TRBJ1-1; TRBD1 matches 7 bases. V dropped 3 bases and J dropped 0; count of bases not matched to a gene: 7. The CDR3 length is 16 residues. Per germline, CDR1 MDHEN and CDR2 SYDVKM. CDR3 DNA sequence: TGTGCCAGCAGTTTTTACCGACAGGGCCTGAACACTGAAGCTTTCTTT. Translated, it gives CASSFYRQGLNTEAFF.

The V call is TRBV11-2, the J call TRBJ2-3, with 7 positions matching TRBD1. Per germline, CDR1 SGHAT and CDR2 FQNNGV. The CDR3 is 15 amino acids. Losses at the gene ends were 5 bases for V and 3 bases for J; bases not matched to a gene: 8. CDR3 sequence: CASSRAQGWTDTQYF. In DNA form, the CDR3 reads TGTGCCAGCAGCCGAGCACAGGGGTGGACAGATACGCAGTATTTT.

The chain recombines TRBV7-9 with TRBJ2-5; D is unresolved. The CDR3 is made up of 12 amino acids. Per germline, CDR1 SEHNR and CDR2 FQNEAQ (reference sequence). Trimming stripped 4 bases from V and 1 base from J, with 4 bases between. CDR3 bases: TGTGCCAGCAGCTCCCGCCAAGAGACCCAGTACTTC. This sequence encodes CASSSRQETQYF.

The CDR3: CASSLLAGGPVDTQYF. CDR3 DNA sequence: TGTGCCAGCAGCCTACTAGCGGGAGGGCCTGTCGATACGCAGTATTTT. V and J are TRBV9 and TRBJ2-3; 13 nucleotides align to TRBD2. The CDR3 runs to 16 residues. V trimming: 4 bases; J trimming: 6 bases; junction bases outside the gene matches: 8. Germline CDR1 SGDLS, CDR2 YYNGEE.

The chain combines TRBV4-3 with TRBJ1-1; perhaps TRBD1 as D (6 bases). The CDR3 extends over 14 amino acids. Deletions cut 4 bases from V and 8 bases from J, with 17 bases between. The germline CDR1 and CDR2 sequences are LGHNA and YSLEER. CDR3 loop: CASSPGGGGREAFF. Written as DNA, the CDR3 is TGCGCCAGCAGCCCTGGGGGTGGGGGCCGAGAAGCTTTCTTT.

This clone turned up a few times. The genes are TRBV28 and TRBJ1-2; D possibly corresponds to TRBD1 (5 bases). The germline V gene has CDR1 MDHEN and CDR2 SYDVKM. The CDR3 has 15 amino acids. Trimming removed 8 bases at V and 8 bases at J, with 24 bases between. Written as DNA, the CDR3 is TGTGCCAGCTCCTCGGGGGTGGGCCTATTTGGAGGCTACACCTTC. It is translated as CASSSGVGLFGGYTF.

The V gene is TRBV28, the J gene TRBJ2-3, with D perhaps TRBD1 (5 bases). The CDR3 covers 15 residues. Germline V lookup: CDR1 MDHEN, CDR2 SYDVKM. V was pared by 2 bases and J by 3 bases, with 12 bases between. This CDR3 reads CASSLVQGRTDTQYF. In DNA, the CDR3 is TGTGCCAGCAGTTTAGTGCAGGGAAGGACAGATACGCAGTATTTT.

This sequence joins TRBV4-2 and TRBJ1-5; tentative D call: TRBD1 (6 bases). This CDR3 contains 14 residues. The V end lost 6 bases, the J end lost 0 bases, and 9 bases lay between the germline ends. CDR1 is LGHNA, CDR2 YNFKEQ, per germline. The CDR3 loop reads CASRPGDSNQPQHF. As DNA, the CDR3 is TGTGCCAGCAGGCCAGGGGATAGCAATCAGCCCCAGCATTTT.

This chain connects TRBV4-2 to TRBJ2-1; weak D call: TRBD2 (5 bases). The CDR3 totals 15 residues. Germline loops: CDR1 LGHNA, CDR2 YNFKEQ. V was shortened by 1 base and J by 4 bases, with 11 bases between the two germline ends. CDR3 in DNA: TGTGCCAGCAGCCAAGCGGATCGGGAATACAATGAGCAGTTCTTC. This translates into CASSQADREYNEQFF.

This rearrangement joins TRBV7-2 to TRBJ2-7; weak D call: TRBD1 (6 bases). V was shortened by 2 bases and J by 4 bases, with 12 bases between the two germline ends. The CDR3 runs 14 residues. The germline V gene has CDR1 SGHTA and CDR2 FQGNSA. The CDR3 nucleotides are TGTGCCAGCAGCTTATTTAACAGGGATTACGAGCAGTACTTC. Its translation is CASSLFNRDYEQYF.

The chain couples TRBV7-6 to TRBJ2-1, with TRBD1 matching 8 bases. J was trimmed by 9 bases and V by 5 bases; bases with no gene match: 3. CDR1 and CDR2 (germline): SGHVS, FNYEAQ. This CDR3 contains 12 residues. For the CDR3, the DNA is TGTGCCAGCAGCCCAGGGGGCGGTGAGCAGTTCTTC. Translating it yields CASSPGGGEQFF.

The rearrangement joins TRBV7-6 to TRBJ2-3, with D perhaps matching TRBD2 (6 bases). Germline CDR1 and CDR2: SGHVS and FNYEAQ. CDR3 length: 15 amino acids. Trimming cost V 1 base and J 0 bases, with 8 bases left between them. The CDR3 protein is CASSLVAGSTDTQYF. CDR3 coding DNA: TGTGCCAGCAGCTTAGTTGCGGGGAGCACAGATACGCAGTATTTT.

The chain joins TRBV9 to TRBJ2-3, with 7 bases lining up with TRBD2. Germline CDR1 reads SGDLS; CDR2 reads YYNGEE. This CDR3 contains 17 residues. The J segment lost 5 bases and the V segment lost 3 bases, leaving 15 bases of the junction unmatched. This chain's CDR3 is CASSGISGAEEGDTQYF. CDR3 nucleotides: TGTGCCAGCAGCGGAATAAGCGGGGCGGAGGAAGGAGATACGCAGTATTTT.

V usage is TRBV10-2 and J usage is TRBJ2-5; D might be TRBD1 or TRBD2, each matching 6 bases. The germline V gene has CDR1 WSHSY and CDR2 SAAADI. Deletions cut 0 bases from V and 5 bases from J, with 22 bases between. The CDR3 has 18 amino acids. CDR3 sequence reads: CASSESLRPGGGGETQYF. The CDR3 DNA follows: TGCGCCAGCAGTGAGTCCCTCCGTCCAGGCGGAGGGGGGGAGACCCAGTACTTC.

This clone was seen a single time. This chain uses TRBV11-3 with TRBJ2-1, with 15 bases aligning to TRBD2. The germline CDR1 and CDR2 sequences are SGHNT and YENEEA. After removal of 5 bases from V and 5 bases from J, the junction contained 4 bases not matched to a gene. The CDR3 is made up of 16 amino acids. The CDR3 reads CASSPGTSGGHNEQFF. CDR3 DNA sequence: TGTGCCAGCAGCCCCGGGACTAGCGGGGGGCACAATGAGCAGTTCTTC.